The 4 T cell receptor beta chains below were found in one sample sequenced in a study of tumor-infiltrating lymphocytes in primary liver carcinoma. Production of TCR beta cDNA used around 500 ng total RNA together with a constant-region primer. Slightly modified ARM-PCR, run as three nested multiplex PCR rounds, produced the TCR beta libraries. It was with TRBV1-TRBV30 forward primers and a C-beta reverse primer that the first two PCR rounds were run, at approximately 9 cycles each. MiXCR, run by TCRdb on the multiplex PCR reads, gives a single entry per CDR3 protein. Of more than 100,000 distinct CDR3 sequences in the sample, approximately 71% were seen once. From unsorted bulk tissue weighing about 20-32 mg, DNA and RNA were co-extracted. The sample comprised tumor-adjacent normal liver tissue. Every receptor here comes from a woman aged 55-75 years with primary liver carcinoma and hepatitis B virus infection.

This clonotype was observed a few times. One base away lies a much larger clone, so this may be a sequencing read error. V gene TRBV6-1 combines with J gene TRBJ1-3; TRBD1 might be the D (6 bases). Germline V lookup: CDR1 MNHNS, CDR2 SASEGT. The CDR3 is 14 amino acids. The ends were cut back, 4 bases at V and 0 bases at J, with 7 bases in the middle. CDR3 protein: CASSGGGSGNTIYF. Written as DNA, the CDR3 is TGTGCCAGCAGTGGAGGGGGCTCTGGAAACACCATATATTTT.

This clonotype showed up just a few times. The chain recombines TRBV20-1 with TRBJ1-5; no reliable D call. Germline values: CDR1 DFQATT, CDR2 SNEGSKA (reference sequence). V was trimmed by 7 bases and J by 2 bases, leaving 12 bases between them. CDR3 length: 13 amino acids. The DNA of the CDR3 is TGCAGTGATTCGGAGGTCTGCAATCAGCCCCAGCATTTT. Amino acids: CSDSEVCNQPQHF.

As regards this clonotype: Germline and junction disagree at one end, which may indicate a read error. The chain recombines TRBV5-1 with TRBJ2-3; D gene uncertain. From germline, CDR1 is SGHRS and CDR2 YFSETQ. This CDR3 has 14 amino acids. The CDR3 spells CASSTSLVRDTHYF. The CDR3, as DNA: TGCGCCAGCAGCACCTCGTTAGTACGAGATACGCACTATTTT.

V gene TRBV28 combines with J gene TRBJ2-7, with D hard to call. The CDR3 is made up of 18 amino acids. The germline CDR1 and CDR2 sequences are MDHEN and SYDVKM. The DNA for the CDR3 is TGTACAAGCAGTTTATCTCAAGTCGGATGGGGTAGAAGTTACGAGCAGTACTTC. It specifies CTSSLSQVGWGRSYEQYF.